This T cell receptor beta chain is from a study of T cells in Graves' hyperthyroidism and ophthalmopathy. Overall study findings and caveats: Ophthalmopathy prediction by the model preceded onset by a median 6.5 months.

In the ophthalmopathy cohort, Clinical Activity Score was at least 3, NOSPECS grade at least 4, and duration under 3 months. This sample holds PBMCs from roughly 10 ml fresh peripheral blood. Amplification of TCR beta CDR3 regions was performed using RNA transcripts as template. RT-PCR in the first round (using the HTBI primer set) targeted the TCR CDR3. TCRdb re-derived calls from the multiplex PCR reads in MiXCR, one entry per CDR3 protein. The sample lists under 400,000 distinct CDR3 sequences, 15% occurring once. At least ten counts were recorded for this clonotype. Antigen: not known. Sample: blood. This receptor was identified in a woman aged 55-75 years with Graves' ophthalmopathy.

The CDR3 nucleotides read TGTGCCAGCAGTTTGTTCGGGACCCAGTACTTC. Its translation is CASSLFGTQYF. The V call is TRBV28, the J call TRBJ2-5, with D uncertain. Germline assignment: CDR1 MDHEN and CDR2 SYDVKM. The CDR3 is made up of 11 amino acids. With 3 bases removed from V and 7 bases from J, the gap between germline ends came to 6 bases.